This TCR beta chain was documented in a study of radiotherapy plus CTLA-4 blockade in lung cancer. Study as a whole: Objective responses emerged in roughly 20% of patients, and roughly 30% attained disease control.

This clone showed up just a few times. The antigen is undetermined. Sequencing used immunoSEQ multiplex PCR; TCRdb keeps in-frame clones, though not all of them. The sample shows tens of thousands of clones, around 69% of them seen only once. Overall study results and limits: Radiotherapy plus ipilimumab was followed by expansion in blood of tumor-derived TCR clones. Best predicting response, reportedly, were early blood T cell clone dynamics, with interferon-beta.

Receiving focal radiation plus CTLA-4 blockade with ipilimumab were patients who had chemo-refractory metastatic non-small-cell lung cancer. The germline CDR1 and CDR2 sequences are LNHDA and SQIVND (reference sequence). CDR3 length equals 14 residues. Trimming removed 10 bases from V and 2 bases from J, with 17 bases in between. The sequencing used peripheral blood, collected from a patient treated with radiotherapy plus ipilimumab. The TCR originated in a human donor with non-small cell lung cancer who had a complete response to radiotherapy plus ipilimumab. The V gene is TRBV19, the J gene TRBJ1-1, with a weak D call TRBD1 (5 bases). Here the CDR3 reads CATRRGGKNTEAFF. The CDR3 nucleotides read TGTGCCACTCGGCGGGGCGGGAAAAACACTGAAGCTTTCTTT. The variable domain in full, with the rest retrieved from reference TRBV19 and TRBJ1-1, is DGGITQSPKYLFRKEGQNVTLSCEQNLNHDAMYWYRQDPGQGLRLIYYSQIVNDFQKGDIAEGYSVSREKKESFPLTVTSAQKNPTAFYLCATRRGGKNTEAFFGQGTRLTVV.